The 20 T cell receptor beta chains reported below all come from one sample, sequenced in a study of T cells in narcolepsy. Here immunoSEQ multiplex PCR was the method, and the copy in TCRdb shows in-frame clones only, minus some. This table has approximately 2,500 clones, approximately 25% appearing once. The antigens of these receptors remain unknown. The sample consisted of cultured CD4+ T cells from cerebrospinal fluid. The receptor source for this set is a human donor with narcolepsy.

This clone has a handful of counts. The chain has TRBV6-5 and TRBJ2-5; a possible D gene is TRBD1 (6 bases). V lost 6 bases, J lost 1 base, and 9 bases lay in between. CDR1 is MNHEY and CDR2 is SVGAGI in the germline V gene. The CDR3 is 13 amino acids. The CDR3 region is CASRRGIQETQYF. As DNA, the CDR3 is TGTGCCAGCAGAAGGGGGATCCAAGAGACCCAGTACTTC.

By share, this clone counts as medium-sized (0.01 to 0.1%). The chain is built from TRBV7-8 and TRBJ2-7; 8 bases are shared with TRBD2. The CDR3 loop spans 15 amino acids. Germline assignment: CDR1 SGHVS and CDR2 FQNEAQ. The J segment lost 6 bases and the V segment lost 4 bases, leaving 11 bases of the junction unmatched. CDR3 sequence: CASSSSRAGVGEQYF. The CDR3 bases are TGTGCCAGCAGCTCCAGTAGAGCGGGGGTCGGCGAGCAGTACTTC.

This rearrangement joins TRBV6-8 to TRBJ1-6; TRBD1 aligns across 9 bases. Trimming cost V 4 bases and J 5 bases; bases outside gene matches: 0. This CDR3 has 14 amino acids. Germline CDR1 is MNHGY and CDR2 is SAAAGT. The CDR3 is CASSWDRDNSPLHF. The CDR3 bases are TGTGCCAGCAGTTGGGACAGGGATAATTCACCCCTCCACTTT.

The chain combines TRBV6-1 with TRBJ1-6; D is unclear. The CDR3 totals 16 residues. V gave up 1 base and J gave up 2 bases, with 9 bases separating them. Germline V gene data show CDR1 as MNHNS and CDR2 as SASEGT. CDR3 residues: CASSEETDTYNSPLHF. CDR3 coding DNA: TGTGCCAGCAGTGAAGAAACAGACACCTATAATTCACCCCTCCACTTT.

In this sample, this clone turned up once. The CDR3 sequence: CASILMGRGRITDTQYF. CDR3 coding DNA: TGCGCCAGCATTCTAATGGGGCGGGGGAGAATCACAGATACGCAGTATTTT. J is TRBJ2-3 and V is TRBV10-1; 7 bases agree with TRBD2. With V trimmed by 7 bases and J by 2 bases, 15 bases remained unmatched. The CDR3 spans 17 residues. CDR1 and CDR2 from the germline V gene are WNHNN and SYGVQD (reference sequence).

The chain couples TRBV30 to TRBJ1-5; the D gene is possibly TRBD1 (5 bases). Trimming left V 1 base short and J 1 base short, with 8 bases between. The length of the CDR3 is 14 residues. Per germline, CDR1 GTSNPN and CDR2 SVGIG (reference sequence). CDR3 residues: CAWSGGTSNQPQHF. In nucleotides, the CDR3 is TGTGCCTGGAGTGGGGGCACAAGCAATCAGCCCCAGCATTTT. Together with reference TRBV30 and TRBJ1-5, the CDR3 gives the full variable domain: SQTIHQWPATLVQPVGSPLSLECTVEGTSNPNLYWYRQAAGRGLQLLFYSVGIGQISSEVPQNLSASRPQDRQFILSSKKLLLSDSGFYLCAWSGGTSNQPQHFGDGTRLSIL.

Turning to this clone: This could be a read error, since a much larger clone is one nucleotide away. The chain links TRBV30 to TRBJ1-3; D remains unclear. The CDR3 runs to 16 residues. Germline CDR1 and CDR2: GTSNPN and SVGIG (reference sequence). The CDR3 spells CARSVLAGNSGNTIYF. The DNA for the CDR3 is TGTGCCCGGAGTGTATTAGCGGGCAACTCTGGAAACACCATATATTTT.

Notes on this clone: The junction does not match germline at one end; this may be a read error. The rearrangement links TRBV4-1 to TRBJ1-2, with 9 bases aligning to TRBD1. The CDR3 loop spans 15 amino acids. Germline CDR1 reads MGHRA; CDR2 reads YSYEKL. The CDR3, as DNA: TGTGCCAGCAGCCACCCGGGACAGGGTAACTATGGCTACACCTTC. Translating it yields CASSHPGQGNYGYTF.

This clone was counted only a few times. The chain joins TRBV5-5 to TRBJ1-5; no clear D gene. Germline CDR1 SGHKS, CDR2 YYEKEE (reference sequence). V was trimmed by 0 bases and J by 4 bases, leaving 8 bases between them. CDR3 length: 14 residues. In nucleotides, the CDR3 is TGTGCCAGCAGCTTGGACATTCCTAATCAGCCCCAGCATTTT. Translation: CASSLDIPNQPQHF.

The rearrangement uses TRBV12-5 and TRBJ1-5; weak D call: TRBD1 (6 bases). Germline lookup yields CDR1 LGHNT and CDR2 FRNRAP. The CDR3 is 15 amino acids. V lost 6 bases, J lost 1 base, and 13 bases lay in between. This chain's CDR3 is CASGPDRLSNQPQHF. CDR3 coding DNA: TGTGCTAGTGGCCCGGACAGATTAAGCAATCAGCCCCAGCATTTT.

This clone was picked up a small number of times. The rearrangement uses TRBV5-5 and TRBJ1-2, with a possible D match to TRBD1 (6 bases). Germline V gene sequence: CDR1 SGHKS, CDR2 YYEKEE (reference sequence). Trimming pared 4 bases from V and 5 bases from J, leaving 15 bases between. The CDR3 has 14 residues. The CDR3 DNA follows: TGTGCCAGCAGCGATATACAGGGAAGGTATGGCTACACCTTC. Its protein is CASSDIQGRYGYTF.

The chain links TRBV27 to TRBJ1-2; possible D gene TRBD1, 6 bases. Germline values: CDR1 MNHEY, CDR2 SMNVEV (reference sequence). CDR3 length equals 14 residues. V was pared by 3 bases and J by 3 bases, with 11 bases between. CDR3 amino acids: CASSLFGTYYGYTF. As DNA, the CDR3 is TGTGCCAGCAGTTTGTTTGGGACATACTATGGCTACACCTTC.

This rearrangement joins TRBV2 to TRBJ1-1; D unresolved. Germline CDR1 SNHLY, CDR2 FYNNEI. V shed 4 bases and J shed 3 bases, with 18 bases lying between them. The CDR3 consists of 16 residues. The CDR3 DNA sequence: TGTGCCAGCAGTGTTGGGTCGGGTCGGGTACACACTGAAGCTTTCTTT. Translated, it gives CASSVGSGRVHTEAFF.

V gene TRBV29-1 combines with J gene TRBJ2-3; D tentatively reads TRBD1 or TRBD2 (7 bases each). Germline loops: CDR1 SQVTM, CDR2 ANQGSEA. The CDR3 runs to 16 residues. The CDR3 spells CRGKRGGDSWTDTQYF. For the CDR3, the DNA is TGCCGCGGCAAGAGGGGGGGGGACAGTTGGACAGATACGCAGTATTTT.

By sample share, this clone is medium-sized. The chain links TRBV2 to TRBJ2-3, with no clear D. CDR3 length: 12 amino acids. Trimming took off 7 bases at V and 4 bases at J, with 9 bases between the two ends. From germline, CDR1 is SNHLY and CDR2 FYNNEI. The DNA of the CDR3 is TGTGCCAGCAAAGGTACGGCAGATACGCAGTATTTT. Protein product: CASKGTADTQYF. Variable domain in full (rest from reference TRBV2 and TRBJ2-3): EPEVTQTPSHQVTQMGQEVILRCVPISNHLYFYWYRQILGQKVEFLVSFYNNEISEKSEIFDDQFSVERPDGSNFTLKIRSTKLEDSAMYFCASKGTADTQYFGPGTRLTVL.

The DNA of the CDR3 is TGTGCCAGCAGCTTAGGCTCAACTAGCGGGGGATACAATGAGCAGTTCTTC. It is translated as CASSLGSTSGGYNEQFF. The chain joins TRBV7-2 to TRBJ2-1, with 11 nucleotides matching TRBD2. This CDR3 is 17 amino acids long. The V and J ends lost 1 base and 4 bases, in that order; junction bases with no gene match: 6. The germline V gene encodes CDR1 SGHTA and CDR2 FQGNSA. Together with reference TRBV7-2 and TRBJ2-1, the CDR3 gives the full variable domain: GAGVSQSPSNKVTEKGKDVELRCDPISGHTALYWYRQSLGQGLEFLIYFQGNSAPDKSGLPSDRFSAERTGGSVSTLTIQRTQQEDSAVYLCASSLGSTSGGYNEQFFGPGTRLTVL.

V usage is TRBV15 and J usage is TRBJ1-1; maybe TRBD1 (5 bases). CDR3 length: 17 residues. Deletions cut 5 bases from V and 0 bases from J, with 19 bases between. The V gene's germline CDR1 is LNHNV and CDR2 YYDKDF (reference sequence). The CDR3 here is CATSARRRGTVNTEAFF. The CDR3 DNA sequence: TGTGCCACCAGCGCGCGGCGTAGGGGCACAGTGAACACTGAAGCTTTCTTT.

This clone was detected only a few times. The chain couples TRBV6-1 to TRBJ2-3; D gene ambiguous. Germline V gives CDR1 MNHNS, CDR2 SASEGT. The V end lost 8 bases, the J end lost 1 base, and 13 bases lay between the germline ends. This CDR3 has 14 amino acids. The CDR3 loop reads CASSPRTGTDTQYF. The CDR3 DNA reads TGTGCCAGCTCACCCAGAACGGGCACAGATACGCAGTATTTT.

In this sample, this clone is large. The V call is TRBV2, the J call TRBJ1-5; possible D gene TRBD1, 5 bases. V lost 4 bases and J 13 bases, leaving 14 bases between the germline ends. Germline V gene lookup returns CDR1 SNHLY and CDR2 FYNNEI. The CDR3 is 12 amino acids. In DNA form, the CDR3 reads TGTGCCAGCAGTGTTGAGACGGGACCTCAGCATTTT. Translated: CASSVETGPQHF.

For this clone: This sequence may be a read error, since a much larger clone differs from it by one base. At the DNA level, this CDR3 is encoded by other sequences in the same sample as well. CDR3 amino acids: CASSGTGGPYGYTF. As DNA, the CDR3 is TGTGCCAGCAGCGGAACAGGGGGTCCCTATGGCTACACCTTC. The J gene is TRBJ1-2, the V gene TRBV27, with 8 bases that match TRBD1. The CDR3 is 14 amino acids. J gave up 4 bases and V 6 bases, and 7 bases lay outside the gene matches. Germline V lookup: CDR1 MNHEY, CDR2 SMNVEV (reference sequence).